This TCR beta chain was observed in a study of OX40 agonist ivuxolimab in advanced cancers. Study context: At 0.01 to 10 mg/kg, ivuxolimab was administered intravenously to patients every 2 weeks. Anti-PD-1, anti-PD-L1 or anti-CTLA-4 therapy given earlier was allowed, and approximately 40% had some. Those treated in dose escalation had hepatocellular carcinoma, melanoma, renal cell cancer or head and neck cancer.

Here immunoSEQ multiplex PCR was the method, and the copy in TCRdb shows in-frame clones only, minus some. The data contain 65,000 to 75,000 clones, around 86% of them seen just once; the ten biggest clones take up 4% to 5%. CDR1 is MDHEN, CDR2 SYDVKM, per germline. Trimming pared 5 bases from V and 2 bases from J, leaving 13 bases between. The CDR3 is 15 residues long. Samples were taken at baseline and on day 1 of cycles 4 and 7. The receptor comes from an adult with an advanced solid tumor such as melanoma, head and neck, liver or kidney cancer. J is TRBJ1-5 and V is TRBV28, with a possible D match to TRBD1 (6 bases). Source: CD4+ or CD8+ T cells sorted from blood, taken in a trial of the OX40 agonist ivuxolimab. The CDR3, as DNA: TGTGCCAGCAGTCGGGCAGGGGCGCGCAATCAGCCCCAGCATTTT. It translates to CASSRAGARNQPQHF.